Shown below are 25 T cell receptor beta chains from a single sample sequenced in a study of monozygotic twins with inflammatory bowel disease. TCRdb re-analyzed the 5' RACE reads; it lists each CDR3 protein once, without DNA. This sample's table reports about 160,000 distinct CDR3 sequences. Sequenced: blood. These receptors were taken from a human donor with ulcerative colitis or Crohn's disease, or a healthy co-twin of an affected twin (not recorded which).

The chain has TRBV19 and TRBJ2-1; TCRdb outputs TRBD1, but without DNA this stays unchecked. The length of the CDR3 is 13 residues. Germline V lookup: CDR1 LNHDA, CDR2 SQIVND (reference sequence). CDR3 protein: CASRPGIGNEQFF.

The chain is built from TRBV28 and TRBJ2-7. The length of the CDR3 is 15 residues. The germline V gene encodes CDR1 MDHEN and CDR2 SYDVKM. The CDR3 loop reads CASSFTAGGSYEQYF. Based on the CDR3 plus reference TRBV28 and TRBJ2-7, the full variable domain is DVKVTQSSRYLVKRTGEKVFLECVQDMDHENMFWYRQDPGLGLRLIYFSYDVKMKEKGDIPEGYSVSREKKERFSLILESASTNQTSMYLCASSFTAGGSYEQYFGPGTRLTVT.

V gene TRBV28 combines with J gene TRBJ2-7. CDR3 length: 15 residues. The V gene's germline CDR1 is MDHEN and CDR2 SYDVKM. CDR3 sequence: CASSRQAFLTYEQYF.

The rearrangement uses TRBV5-6 and TRBJ1-5; absent DNA, TCRdb's TRBD1 call cannot be checked. The CDR3 extends over 16 amino acids. Germline V gene data show CDR1 as SGHDT and CDR2 as YYEEEE. The CDR3 protein is CASSLGRGADNQPQHF.

CDR3 loop: CASSFNLGQETQYF. The gene calls are TRBV12-3 or TRBV12-4 and TRBJ2-5. CDR3 length: 14 residues.

The V and J genes are TRBV7-7 and TRBJ2-7; the TCRdb call, TRBD2, lacks DNA for checking. Per the germline V gene, CDR1 is SSHAT and CDR2 is FNYEAQ (reference sequence). The length of the CDR3 is 14 residues. This CDR3 reads CASSLSLAGSEQYF.

The chain links TRBV14 to TRBJ1-2. The CDR3 contains 15 residues. Germline lookup yields CDR1 SGHDN and CDR2 FVKESK. This CDR3 is CASSHGRAVVYGYTF.

The chain carries TRBV7-6 and TRBJ2-1. From germline, CDR1 is SGHVS and CDR2 FNYEAQ. The length of the CDR3 is 15 residues. The CDR3 loop is CASSLPSRSYNEQFF.

The chain employs TRBV28 and TRBJ1-5; TCRdb outputs TRBD1, but without DNA this stays unchecked. Germline lookup yields CDR1 MDHEN and CDR2 SYDVKM. The CDR3 length is 18 residues. CDR3 region: CASSLALGGFESNQPQHF.

The chain has TRBV20-1 and TRBJ1-1; TCRdb returns TRBD1, unconfirmable since there is no DNA. The CDR3 runs 13 residues. Germline lookup yields CDR1 DFQATT and CDR2 SNEGSKA (reference sequence). This chain's CDR3 is CSASSDRGTRAFF.

The chain uses TRBV30 and TRBJ1-5. CDR1 and CDR2 from the germline V gene are GTSNPN and SVGIG (reference sequence). The CDR3 has 13 residues. CDR3 residues: CAWSEQFNQPQHF.

The genes are TRBV20-1 and TRBJ2-7; the D call from TCRdb, TRBD2, cannot be confirmed without DNA. Looked up from germline, CDR1 is DFQATT and CDR2 is SNEGSKA (reference sequence). There are 16 residues in the CDR3. CDR3 amino acids: CSARGLAGGPRNEQYF.

The rearrangement joins TRBV10-1 to TRBJ1-4; there is no DNA to check the TCRdb D call of TRBD1. The CDR3 extends over 14 amino acids. Germline V gives CDR1 WNHNN, CDR2 SYGVQD (reference sequence). The CDR3 region is CASSAADPGEKLFF.

J is TRBJ2-1 and V is TRBV7-3. Per the germline V gene, CDR1 is SGHTA and CDR2 is FQGTGA. This CDR3 spans 14 amino acids. This chain's CDR3 is CASSFSSANNEQFF.

The V and J genes are TRBV29-1 and TRBJ2-4; the TCRdb call, TRBD2, lacks DNA for checking. The CDR3 length is 15 residues. Germline CDR1 reads SQVTM; CDR2 reads ANQGSEA. The CDR3: CSVGLAGGPDVIQYF. The entire variable domain, with the rest obtained from reference TRBV29-1 and TRBJ2-4, is as follows: SAVISQKPSRDICQRGTSLTIQCQVDSQVTMMFWYRQQPGQSLTLIATANQGSEATYESGFVIDKFPISRPNLTFSTLTVSNMSPEDSSIYLCSVGLAGGPDVIQYFGAGTRLSVL.

The chain joins TRBV12-3 or TRBV12-4 to TRBJ2-2; TCRdb names TRBD1, which stays unverified in the absence of DNA. The CDR3 totals 15 residues. CDR3 amino acids: CASSPRTGGTGELFF.

The chain combines TRBV29-1 with TRBJ2-1; TCRdb lists TRBD2, though no DNA is available to test this call. The length of the CDR3 is 15 residues. Germline values: CDR1 SQVTM, CDR2 ANQGSEA. Here the CDR3 reads CSGTTSGVSYNEQFF.

This chain uses TRBV19 with TRBJ2-1; TCRdb gives TRBD2 as the D gene, but with no DNA this cannot be confirmed. CDR1 and CDR2 from the germline V gene are LNHDA and SQIVND (reference sequence). CDR3 length: 19 residues. The chain's CDR3 is CASIPRGTSGFGSYNEQFF. Drawing the rest from reference TRBV19 and TRBJ2-1, the complete variable domain is DGGITQSPKYLFRKEGQNVTLSCEQNLNHDAMYWYRQDPGQGLRLIYYSQIVNDFQKGDIAEGYSVSREKKESFPLTVTSAQKNPTAFYLCASIPRGTSGFGSYNEQFFGPGTRLTVL.

The genes are TRBV11-2 and TRBJ1-2; with no DNA, the TCRdb D assignment of TRBD1 cannot be verified. Per germline, CDR1 SGHAT and CDR2 FQNNGV. The CDR3 extends over 13 amino acids. The CDR3 loop reads CASSFGTGNGYTF.

The V gene is TRBV6-5, the J gene TRBJ1-5. The germline V gene has CDR1 MNHEY and CDR2 SVGAGI. The CDR3 has 13 amino acids. CDR3 loop: CASSYKGDGPQHF.

V and J are TRBV3-1 and TRBJ2-3; TCRdb gives TRBD2 as the D gene, but with no DNA this cannot be confirmed. There are 15 residues in the CDR3. Germline V gene lookup returns CDR1 LGHDT and CDR2 YNNKEL (reference sequence). This CDR3 is CASSMRTISTDTQYF.

V usage is TRBV20-1 and J usage is TRBJ2-7; lacking DNA, the TRBD2 call made by TCRdb goes unchecked. This CDR3 region has 14 residues. The germline V gene encodes CDR1 DFQATT and CDR2 SNEGSKA (reference sequence). CDR3 amino acids: CSATLSGNPYEQYF.

The chain couples TRBV11-2 to TRBJ2-3; TCRdb proposes TRBD1, but this gene call is untestable without DNA. This CDR3 region has 14 residues. CDR1 is SGHAT, CDR2 FQNNGV, per germline. CDR3 sequence: CASSVRQGTDTQYF. The entire variable domain, with the rest obtained from reference TRBV11-2 and TRBJ2-3, is as follows: EAGVAQSPRYKIIEKRQSVAFWCNPISGHATLYWYQQILGQGPKLLIQFQNNGVVDDSQLPKDRFSAERLKGVDSTLKIQPAKLEDSAVYLCASSVRQGTDTQYFGPGTRLTVL.

The V and J genes are TRBV18 and TRBJ2-7; the D call from TCRdb, TRBD1, cannot be confirmed without DNA. The germline gives CDR1 KGHSH, CDR2 LQKENI. The CDR3 has 13 amino acids. CDR3 in amino acids: CASSPDQGGEQYF. The variable domain in full, completed from reference TRBV18 and TRBJ2-7, reads NAGVMQNPRHLVRRRGQEARLRCSPMKGHSHVYWYRQLPEEGLKFMVYLQKENIIDESGMPKERFSAEFPKEGPSILRIQQVVRGDSAAYFCASSPDQGGEQYFGPGTRLTVT.

The chain couples TRBV12-3 or TRBV12-4 to TRBJ1-1. This CDR3 contains 13 residues. The CDR3 spells CASSPDGRSEAFF.